A selection of T cell receptor beta chains follows, all from one sample in a study of tissue T cells after allogeneic stem cell transplantation. Some clones are missing from TCRdb's copy, which holds only in-frame ones; the method was immunoSEQ multiplex PCR. The table lists 1,500 to 2,000 clones, 65% to 75% of them singletons. The source material was tissue from the stomach, sampled at autopsy. All receptors come from a female donor over 55 with lung cancer. Both conserved end residues are part of each CDR3. The order of the fields is CDR3 protein, CDR3 DNA, D gene, V gene, clone size, J gene. D genes are given only for firm matches. Some rows have no size entry. The others give once, few or many, or a class for an expanded clone.

cdr3_aa: CATSVGSESEQYF
cdr3_nt: TGTGCCACCAGTGTTGGCTCAGAAAGCGAGCAGTACTTC
d_call: NA
v_call: TRBV24-1
clone_size: NA
j_call: TRBJ2-7

cdr3_aa: CASSGTLLGEQYF
cdr3_nt: TGTGCCAGCAGCGGGACGTTGCTGGGGGAGCAGTACTTC
d_call: NA
v_call: TRBV28
clone_size: NA
j_call: TRBJ2-7

cdr3_aa: CASSPQAGVSGNTIYF
cdr3_nt: TGTGCCAGCTCACCACAAGCAGGGGTCTCTGGAAACACCATATATTTT
d_call: NA
v_call: TRBV18
clone_size: NA
j_call: TRBJ1-3

cdr3_aa: CASSARSSVYEQYF
cdr3_nt: TGCGCCAGCAGCGCACGATCCTCAGTCTACGAGCAGTACTTC
d_call: NA
v_call: TRBV5-1
clone_size: NA
j_call: TRBJ2-7

cdr3_aa: CASSISRLNRGNTIYF
cdr3_nt: TGTGCCAGTAGTATTTCTCGCCTGAATCGAGGAAACACCATATATTTT
d_call: NA
v_call: TRBV19
clone_size: once
j_call: TRBJ1-3

cdr3_aa: CASSINPGLAGGAKNIQYF
cdr3_nt: TGCGCCAGCAGCATAAATCCGGGACTAGCGGGAGGGGCCAAAAACATTCAGTACTTC
d_call: TRBD2
v_call: TRBV5-1
clone_size: NA
j_call: TRBJ2-4

cdr3_aa: CASSKPTDRSDSTLKGW
cdr3_nt: TGTGCCAGCAGCAAACCTACCGACAGGAGCGACAGCACTTTGAAGGGTTGG
d_call: NA
v_call: TRBV21-1
clone_size: NA
j_call: TRBJ1-2

cdr3_aa: CASSLAGSGLADYEQYF
cdr3_nt: TGTGCCAGCAGCTTAGCAGGGTCGGGACTAGCGGATTACGAGCAGTACTTC
d_call: TRBD2
v_call: TRBV7-9
clone_size: NA
j_call: TRBJ2-7

cdr3_aa: CASSLTSPSGRVFNTGELFF
cdr3_nt: TGCGCCAGCAGCTTGACCTCGCCTAGCGGGAGGGTCTTTAACACCGGGGAGCTGTTTTTT
d_call: TRBD2
v_call: TRBV5-1
clone_size: NA
j_call: TRBJ2-2

cdr3_aa: CASMGGAYNSPLHF
cdr3_nt: TGTGCCAGCATGGGGGGGGCCTATAATTCACCCCTCCACTTT
d_call: NA
v_call: TRBV7-9
clone_size: NA
j_call: TRBJ1-6

cdr3_aa: CAISEEHPRLAREQFF
cdr3_nt: TGTGCCATCAGTGAGGAACACCCCCGACTAGCACGGGAGCAGTTCTTC
d_call: TRBD2
v_call: TRBV10-3
clone_size: NA
j_call: TRBJ2-1

cdr3_aa: CASRIRDRDTEAFF
cdr3_nt: TGTGCCAGCAGGATCCGGGACAGGGACACTGAAGCTTTCTTT
d_call: TRBD1
v_call: TRBV6-5
clone_size: NA
j_call: TRBJ1-1

cdr3_aa: CATSGGTSGYNEQFF
cdr3_nt: TGTGCCACCAGCGGAGGGACTAGCGGATACAATGAGCAGTTCTTC
d_call: TRBD2
v_call: TRBV15
clone_size: NA
j_call: TRBJ2-1

cdr3_aa: CASSYYRKYNEQFF
cdr3_nt: TGTGCCAGCAGCTATTACAGGAAGTACAATGAGCAGTTCTTC
d_call: NA
v_call: TRBV5-8
clone_size: NA
j_call: TRBJ2-1

cdr3_aa: CATSDFLRRHHGYTF
cdr3_nt: TGTGCCACCAGTGATTTTCTTCGCAGGCACCATGGCTACACCTTC
d_call: NA
v_call: TRBV24-1
clone_size: once
j_call: TRBJ1-2

cdr3_aa: CASSLGPGGSVYEQYF
cdr3_nt: TGTGCCAGCAGCTTAGGGCCCGGGGGAAGTGTTTACGAGCAGTACTTC
d_call: NA
v_call: TRBV7-2
clone_size: few
j_call: TRBJ2-7

cdr3_aa: CASSPTQGTGIEQFF
cdr3_nt: TGTGCCAGCAGCCCTACACAAGGAACCGGGATTGAGCAGTTCTTC
d_call: NA
v_call: TRBV16
clone_size: few
j_call: TRBJ2-1

cdr3_aa: CASSPEGSTNEKLFF
cdr3_nt: TGTGCCAGCAGCCCAGAAGGATCAACTAATGAAAAACTGTTTTTT
d_call: NA
v_call: TRBV7-8
clone_size: NA
j_call: TRBJ1-4

cdr3_aa: CASSLPTGKNEQFF
cdr3_nt: TGTGCCAGCAGCCTCCCAACAGGAAAAAATGAGCAGTTCTTC
d_call: NA
v_call: TRBV7-9
clone_size: NA
j_call: TRBJ2-1

cdr3_aa: CASSLNPGLAGYLAKNIQYF
cdr3_nt: TGCGCCAGCAGCTTAAATCCGGGACTAGCGGGATACCTAGCCAAAAACATTCAGTACTTC
d_call: TRBD2
v_call: TRBV5-1
clone_size: large
j_call: TRBJ2-4

cdr3_aa: CASSQGNENYGYTF
cdr3_nt: TGTGCCAGCAGCCAGGGGAACGAGAACTATGGCTACACCTTC
d_call: NA
v_call: TRBV11-3
clone_size: once
j_call: TRBJ1-2

cdr3_aa: CASSLEGYSYEQYF
cdr3_nt: TGTGCCAGCAGCTTGGAAGGGTATTCCTACGAGCAGTACTTC
d_call: NA
v_call: TRBV5-6
clone_size: NA
j_call: TRBJ2-7

cdr3_aa: CASSQANRGPYEQYF
cdr3_nt: TGTGCCAGCAGCCAAGCCAACAGGGGCCCCTACGAGCAGTACTTC
d_call: TRBD1
v_call: TRBV3-1/TRBV3-2
clone_size: NA
j_call: TRBJ2-7

cdr3_aa: CASRTGREEKLFF
cdr3_nt: TGTGCCAGTAGGACAGGGAGGGAAGAAAAACTGTTTTTT
d_call: TRBD1
v_call: TRBV19
clone_size: NA
j_call: TRBJ1-4